The 26 T cell receptor beta chains below were found in one sample sequenced in a study of breast tumors, draining lymph nodes, adjacent tissues. TCRdb re-called the multiplex PCR reads through MiXCR, storing one row per CDR3 protein. The sample comprises tens of thousands of distinct CDR3 sequences, over 30% of which are singletons, and 11% rests with the top ten. Material for sequencing was breast tumor tissue. Every receptor here comes from a female donor with breast cancer. Some clones in this sample may be carry-over from other donors' samples.

Comment on this clonotype: The junction differs from germline at one of its ends, possibly a read error. The chain couples TRBV27 to TRBJ2-5, with 9 positions matching TRBD2. CDR3 length: 16 residues. Per the germline V gene, CDR1 is MNHEY and CDR2 is SMNVEV (reference sequence). The CDR3 DNA sequence: TGTGCCAGCAGTTTAGAGACTAGCGGTCCCCAAGAGACCCAGTGCTTC. Protein: CASSLETSGPQETQCF.

The sample holds many counts of this clonotype. V usage is TRBV20-1 and J usage is TRBJ2-7; 9 nucleotides match TRBD2. Trimming took 6 bases from V and 5 from J; bases not matched to a gene: 17. Germline values: CDR1 DFQATT, CDR2 SNEGSKA (reference sequence). CDR3 size: 16 residues. The CDR3 region is CSAPGALAGGINEQYF. CDR3 coding DNA: TGCAGTGCCCCAGGGGCCTTGGCGGGAGGGATAAACGAGCAGTACTTC.

The V gene is TRBV15, the J gene TRBJ2-1, with 8 bases identical to TRBD2. The V segment lost 3 bases and the J segment 6 bases; nucleotides outside the gene matches: 10. Germline V gives CDR1 LNHNV, CDR2 YYDKDF (reference sequence). The CDR3 extends over 16 amino acids. CDR3 coding DNA: TGTGCCACCAGCAGCCAGTCCGGGACTAGGGGCAATGAGCAGTTCTTC. Translated, it gives CATSSQSGTRGNEQFF.

Regarding this clonotype: This sequence may be a read error, since a much larger clone differs from it by one base. V is TRBV19 and J is TRBJ2-3; the D is unclear. V lost 8 bases and J 0 bases, leaving 9 bases between the germline ends. Germline CDR1 is LNHDA and CDR2 is SQIVND (reference sequence). CDR3 length equals 13 residues. CDR3 nucleotides: TGTGCCAGTGGAAACCTCAGCACAGATACGCAGTATTTT. This encodes CASGNLSTDTQYF.

Many counts were recorded for this clonotype. This chain uses TRBV7-9 with TRBJ2-3; 14 bases fit TRBD2. V gave up 2 bases and J gave up 1 base; unmatched junction bases: 20. This CDR3 contains 23 residues. Germline lookup yields CDR1 SEHNR and CDR2 FQNEAQ (reference sequence). CDR3 nucleotide sequence: TGTGCCAGCAGCTTATTCGCATTGACCGGAGGGACTAGCGGGAGTGGGGGCACAGATACGCAGTATTTT. Translation: CASSLFALTGGTSGSGGTDTQYF.

The gene calls are TRBV25-1 and TRBJ2-1; D unresolved. There are 13 residues in the CDR3. The germline V gene encodes CDR1 MGHDK and CDR2 SYGVNS. Trimming left V 4 bases short and J 1 base short, with 5 bases between. The CDR3 protein is CASSAESYNEQFF. The CDR3 DNA is TGTGCCAGCAGTGCTGAATCCTACAATGAGCAGTTCTTC.

The chain uses TRBV9 and TRBJ2-1; 9 positions agree with TRBD2. The CDR3 sequence is 15 residues long. Germline CDR1 reads SGDLS; CDR2 reads YYNGEE. With V trimmed by 3 bases and J by 6 bases, 7 bases remained unmatched. The CDR3 coding sequence is TGTGCCAGCAGCGCATATAGCGGGAGCGTCAATGAGCAGTTCTTC. Residues: CASSAYSGSVNEQFF.

V and J are TRBV6-6 and TRBJ2-5, with TRBD2 matching over 9 bases. V was pared by 8 bases and J by 3 bases, with 10 bases of the junction left unmatched. This CDR3 is built from 15 residues. Germline V lookup: CDR1 MNHNY, CDR2 SVGAGI (reference sequence). The DNA for the CDR3 is TGTGCCAGCCAAGAGGGCGGGGGGGGGAAAGAGACCCAGTACTTC. It specifies CASQEGGGGKETQYF.

This clonotype was picked up many times. This chain connects TRBV29-1 to TRBJ2-3; perhaps TRBD2 as D (6 bases). Looked up from germline, CDR1 is SQVTM and CDR2 is ANQGSEA. This CDR3 has 14 amino acids. The V gene lost 1 base and the J gene lost 2 bases, with 10 bases spanning the gap. The CDR3 protein is CSVEAGDPTDTQYF. The CDR3 DNA follows: TGCAGCGTTGAAGCGGGAGACCCCACAGATACGCAGTATTTT.

This clonotype was seen ten or more times. The chain combines TRBV25-1 with TRBJ2-2; D gene unclear. CDR3 size: 13 residues. V dropped 4 bases and J dropped 5 bases, with 8 bases sitting between them. Germline V gives CDR1 MGHDK, CDR2 SYGVNS. The CDR3 loop is CASSGSLTGELFF. DNA for the CDR3: TGTGCCAGCAGTGGGAGTTTGACCGGGGAGCTGTTTTTT.

V gene TRBV7-2 combines with J gene TRBJ2-5, with 10 bases matching TRBD2. This CDR3 spans 15 amino acids. The trim removed 1 base at V and 5 bases at J, leaving 4 bases unmatched. Germline CDR1 is SGHTA and CDR2 is FQGNSA. Here the CDR3 DNA reads TGTGCCAGCAGCTTAGTGGGACTAGCGAGGGAGACCCAGTACTTC. Translating it yields CASSLVGLARETQYF.

In this sample, this clonotype turned up a few times. This chain uses TRBV11-3 with TRBJ2-5; D ambiguous. CDR3 length: 11 amino acids. Germline-derived CDR1 and CDR2 are SGHNT and YENEEA. The V and J ends lost 8 bases and 2 bases respectively, with 6 bases between them. Written as DNA, the CDR3 is TGTGCCAGCGGCCTACAAGAGACCCAGTACTTC. Encoded protein: CASGLQETQYF.

On this clonotype itself: A much bigger clone sits one base away, suggesting this may be a read error. CDR3 sequence: CASSIAGGPEEQCF. The CDR3 nucleotides read TGTGCCAGCAGTATAGCGGGAGGGCCGGAAGAGCAGTGCTTC. The chain combines TRBV12-3 or TRBV12-4 with TRBJ2-7; 11 bases fit TRBD2. CDR3 length: 14 amino acids.

In this sample, this clonotype turned up a few times. This chain uses TRBV19 with TRBJ2-1; D possibly corresponds to TRBD2 (5 bases). CDR1 and CDR2 (germline): LNHDA, SQIVND (reference sequence). CDR3 size: 16 residues. Trimming shortened V by 3 bases and J by 2 bases, and 14 bases separated the two germline ends. CDR3 protein: CASSIEGLGPYNEQFF. The CDR3 DNA is TGTGCCAGTAGTATCGAGGGTCTTGGGCCCTACAATGAGCAGTTCTTC.

This clonotype was seen at least ten times. The chain uses TRBV9 and TRBJ2-1; 8 nucleotides line up with TRBD1. This CDR3 has 15 residues. In germline, CDR1 is SGDLS, CDR2 YYNGEE. The V segment lost 3 bases and the J segment 4 bases; nucleotides outside the gene matches: 6. In DNA form, the CDR3 reads TGTGCCAGCAGCGCGAGGGACAGGCAATACAATGAGCAGTTCTTC. Translating it yields CASSARDRQYNEQFF.

The sample holds many counts of this clonotype. The CDR3 coding sequence is TGTGCCAGTAGCCCCCCCCGGACAGGGACTGGAAACACCATATATTTT. Encoded protein: CASSPPRTGTGNTIYF. This chain connects TRBV19 to TRBJ1-3, with TRBD1 matching over 8 bases. The CDR3 is 16 amino acids. After removal of 6 bases from V and 2 bases from J, the junction contained 9 bases not matched to a gene. Germline lookup yields CDR1 LNHDA and CDR2 SQIVND (reference sequence).

J is TRBJ2-7 and V is TRBV11-3; D remains unclear. The CDR3 runs 12 residues. Germline V CDR1 and CDR2: SGHNT, YENEEA. The V and J ends lost 6 bases and 4 bases respectively, with 10 bases between them. The CDR3 here is CASSHTPYEQYF. The CDR3 region has the DNA TGTGCCAGCAGTCACACCCCATACGAGCAGTACTTC.

Points on this clonotype: One end of the junction fails to match germline, which may point to a read error. The genes are TRBV13 and TRBJ2-1; TRBD2 agrees at 13 bases. The CDR3 extends over 18 amino acids. Germline assignment: CDR1 PRHDT and CDR2 FYEKMQ (reference sequence). The CDR3 region has the DNA TGTGCCAGCAGCCCCGGGACTAGCGGGAAATCGCTCTACAATGGGCAGTTCTTC. Translating it yields CASSPGTSGKSLYNGQFF.

The rearrangement uses TRBV7-8 and TRBJ2-1, with 8 bases identical to TRBD2. J lost 8 bases, V lost 5 bases, and 11 bases had no gene match. This CDR3 region has 15 residues. Germline-derived CDR1 and CDR2 are SGHVS and FQNEAQ. The CDR3 nucleotides read TGTGCCAGCAGCCCGGGACTAGTGGGAGGCGATGAGCAGTTCTTC. Its translation: CASSPGLVGGDEQFF.

This clonotype was counted at least ten times. The chain recombines TRBV28 with TRBJ2-2; D is ambiguous. Germline loops: CDR1 MDHEN, CDR2 SYDVKM. V was shortened by 8 bases and J by 1 base, with 5 bases between the two germline ends. This CDR3 contains 12 residues. CDR3 sequence: CASVKNTGELFF. CDR3 nucleotide sequence: TGTGCCAGCGTGAAGAACACCGGGGAGCTGTTTTTT.

This clonotype was seen at least ten times. One end of the junction fails to match germline, which may point to a read error. The CDR3: CSVEVDRGYRGYNEQFF. CDR3 nucleotides: TGCAGCGTCGAAGTGGACAGGGGATACCGAGGCTACAATGAGCAGTTCTTC. V gene TRBV29-1 combines with J gene TRBJ2-1; 9 nucleotides line up with TRBD1. Germline V gives CDR1 SQVTM, CDR2 ANQGSEA. The CDR3 is made up of 17 amino acids.

About this clonotype: One junction end disagrees with the germline gene, perhaps due to a read error. This sequence joins TRBV20-1 and TRBJ1-2; 11 bases agree with TRBD1. The germline gives CDR1 DFQATT, CDR2 SNEGSKA (reference sequence). This CDR3 has 15 amino acids. The CDR3 region has the DNA TGCAGTGCTATCGGGGGACAGGGGGATAACTATGACTACACCTTC. Translation gives CSAIGGQGDNYDYTF.

At least ten counts were recorded for this clonotype. The chain carries TRBV7-3 and TRBJ2-1, with 9 bases aligning to TRBD2. This CDR3 has 15 amino acids. V lost 2 bases, J lost 5 bases, and 4 bases stayed unmatched. The germline CDR1 and CDR2 sequences are SGHTA and FQGTGA. The CDR3 DNA is TGTGCCAGCAGCTTAGGGACTAGCCGAGACAATGAGCAGTTCTTC. It translates to CASSLGTSRDNEQFF.

By frequency in the sample, this clonotype is medium-sized. The chain couples TRBV12-3 or TRBV12-4 to TRBJ2-5; 9 nucleotides agree with TRBD2. The CDR3 length is 15 residues. J gave up 4 bases and V 5 bases, and 8 bases lay outside the gene matches. CDR3 residues: CASSNGLARGETQYF. CDR3 DNA: TGTGCCAGCAGTAACGGACTAGCGAGGGGAGAGACCCAGTACTTC.

This clonotype has at least ten counts. The V gene is TRBV20-1, the J gene TRBJ2-3; no definite D call. Germline V CDR1 and CDR2: DFQATT, SNEGSKA (reference sequence). The CDR3 consists of 12 residues. The V and J ends lost 3 bases and 6 bases respectively, with 10 bases between them. The CDR3 loop is CSARASPDTQYF. For the CDR3, the DNA is TGCAGTGCTAGGGCTAGTCCGGATACGCAGTATTTT.

The chain links TRBV28 to TRBJ2-1, with TRBD2 matching 7 bases. Unmatched junction bases numbered 0, after V lost 8 bases and J lost 2 bases. Germline V gene lookup returns CDR1 MDHEN and CDR2 SYDVKM. There are 12 residues in the CDR3. CDR3 bases: TGTGCCAGCGGACTAGCCTACAATGAGCAGTTCTTC. It translates to CASGLAYNEQFF.